The entry that follows covers one TCR beta chain sequence. Its antigen is unidentified. These data come from a study of cytomegalovirus exposure and HLA in healthy donors. Study as a whole: A prior study identified some 100 million unique TCR beta sequences from about 200 million T cells.

This CDR3 comprises 14 residues. After removal of 4 bases from V and 6 bases from J, the junction contained 8 bases not matched to a gene. CDR1 and CDR2 from the germline V gene are SGHRS and YFSETQ. Vbeta (60) and Jbeta (13) primers were used in the PCR. Measured with immunoSEQ multiplex PCR; TCRdb has only the in-frame clones, and not every one. In the table there are some 250,000 clones, about 80% of which are singletons. Study findings and constraints: In presence/absence analyses, roughly uniform sequencing depth across donors was assumed. The authors later linked a missense DCLRE1C variant to TCR beta V- and J-gene trimming.

The gene calls are TRBV5-1 and TRBJ1-2; 8 bases are a match to TRBD1. The receptor was isolated from a woman aged 60-75 years in good health and CMV-seropositive. The sample consisted of PBMCs. This CDR3 is CASSPGQGVDGYTF. CDR3 coding DNA: TGCGCCAGCAGCCCAGGACAGGGAGTAGATGGCTACACCTTC.